Listed here are 19 T cell receptor beta chains from one sample, sequenced in a study of T cells after yellow fever vaccination. MiXCR, applied by TCRdb to the 5' RACE reads, yields one record per CDR3 protein. Among more than 350,000 distinct CDR3 sequences listed, around a tenth were seen once. Sequenced here: PBMCs, sampled on the day of the first yellow fever vaccination. The source is a man younger than 35 who received the YFV17D yellow fever vaccine.

The V call is TRBV5-1, the J call TRBJ2-1, with D possibly being TRBD2 (6 bases). Germline V gene data show CDR1 as SGHRS and CDR2 as YFSETQ. The CDR3 is 15 residues long. The V end was cut by 0 bases, the J end by 9 bases, with 16 bases between. The DNA for the CDR3 is TGCGCCAGCAGCTTGGGGACTAACGGGGGAAGTGAGCAGTTCTTC. It encodes CASSLGTNGGSEQFF. The whole variable domain, remainder taken from reference TRBV5-1 and TRBJ2-1, is KAGVTQTPRYLIKTRGQQVTLSCSPISGHRSVSWYQQTPGQGLQFLFEYFSETQRNKGNFPGRFSGRQFSNSRSEMNVSTLELGDSALYLCASSLGTNGGSEQFFGPGTRLTVL.

This clonotype showed up many times. V is TRBV5-6 and J is TRBJ1-1; TRBD1 is a possible D gene (5 bases). CDR1 and CDR2 from the germline V gene are SGHDT and YYEEEE. V lost 0 bases and J lost 4, with 7 bases in between. This CDR3 has 13 residues. The CDR3 DNA is TGTGCCAGCAGCTTGGGACAGATCACTGAAGCTTTCTTT. This encodes CASSLGQITEAFF.

This clonotype was counted ten times or more. The chain employs TRBV23-1 and TRBJ2-5; a possible D gene is TRBD1 (6 bases). TRBV23-1 is sorted into the ORF group, with uncertain function. The V gene lost 4 bases and the J gene lost 2 bases, with 17 bases spanning the gap. The CDR3 is 16 residues long. The CDR3, as DNA: TGCGCCAGCAGTCCCCGCCATCGGACAGATCAAGAGACCCAGTACTTC. This translates into CASSPRHRTDQETQYF.

The chain joins TRBV15 to TRBJ2-5, with TRBD1 matching over 9 bases. Germline V gives CDR1 LNHNV, CDR2 YYDKDF (reference sequence). The CDR3 consists of 15 residues. V lost 5 bases and J lost 4; bases outside the gene matches: 8. This chain's CDR3 is CATSQTGGVLETQYF. The CDR3 coding sequence is TGTGCCACCAGCCAGACAGGGGGTGTGTTAGAGACCCAGTACTTC.

This chain's CDR3 is CSGSDSGFYEQYF. The CDR3 nucleotides are TGCAGTGGAAGTGATTCAGGGTTTTACGAGCAGTACTTC. The rearrangement uses TRBV20-1 and TRBJ2-7; D may be TRBD1 (5 bases). The CDR3 is 13 amino acids. V lost 7 bases and J 4 bases, leaving 17 bases between the germline ends. Germline values: CDR1 DFQATT, CDR2 SNEGSKA (reference sequence).

The chain combines TRBV7-2 with TRBJ1-1; a weak D match, TRBD1 (5 bases). CDR1 SGHTA and CDR2 FQGNSA come from the germline V gene. This CDR3 has 15 residues. V dropped 5 bases and J dropped 3 bases, with 16 bases sitting between them. The CDR3 sequence is CASSPPRGGYTEAFF. DNA for the CDR3: TGTGCCAGCAGCCCACCTCGGGGGGGATACACTGAAGCTTTCTTT.

The chain joins TRBV6-5 to TRBJ2-1, with D possibly being TRBD1 (5 bases). CDR3 length: 16 residues. V gave up 2 bases and J gave up 0 bases, with 11 bases separating them. Germline lookup yields CDR1 MNHEY and CDR2 SVGAGI. The CDR3 loop reads CASSYDSWSSYNEQFF. CDR3 DNA sequence: TGTGCCAGCAGTTACGACAGCTGGAGCTCCTACAATGAGCAGTTCTTC.

This clonotype was observed a few times. This chain connects TRBV20-1 to TRBJ2-5; 12 bases map to TRBD2. CDR1 DFQATT and CDR2 SNEGSKA come from the germline V gene (reference sequence). V shed 5 bases and J 5 bases; nucleotides not matched to a gene: 9. CDR3 length: 15 residues. CDR3 in DNA: TGCAGTGCTGCCCTAGCGGGGGGGCCCCGGGAGACCCAGTACTTC. Translated: CSAALAGGPRETQYF.

This clonotype came up a few times. The chain is built from TRBV6-4 and TRBJ2-4; D tentatively fits TRBD1 or TRBD2 (5 bases each). The V end was cut by 2 bases, the J end by 9 bases, with 14 bases between. The germline CDR1 and CDR2 sequences are MRHNA and SNTAGT. This CDR3 spans 14 amino acids. CDR3 amino acids: CASSDGGDGSIQYF. Written as DNA, the CDR3 is TGTGCCAGCAGTGACGGGGGAGATGGTAGCATTCAGTACTTC.

This clonotype was counted between two and nine times. The chain is built from TRBV20-1 and TRBJ1-1; 7 bases align to TRBD1. Germline V CDR1 and CDR2: DFQATT, SNEGSKA (reference sequence). The junction had 10 bases not matched to a gene; V was cut back by 5 bases and J by 7 bases. This CDR3 is built from 13 residues. The DNA for the CDR3 is TGCAGTGCTTACAGGGGCGCGGACGTTGAAGCTTTCTTT. It encodes CSAYRGADVEAFF.

The V and J genes are TRBV30 and TRBJ2-5; the D gene is possibly TRBD2 (6 bases). The CDR3 consists of 14 residues. Germline lookup yields CDR1 GTSNPN and CDR2 SVGIG (reference sequence). The germline V and J ends were trimmed by 3 bases and 5 bases, with 16 bases remaining between them. DNA of the CDR3: TGTGCCTGGAGAGGCGAGACTAGACGGGAGACCCAGTACTTC. It specifies CAWRGETRRETQYF.

The chain is built from TRBV5-1 and TRBJ1-2; D ambiguous. This CDR3 comprises 14 residues. V was pared by 2 bases and J by 4 bases, with 12 bases between. Germline V gene sequence: CDR1 SGHRS, CDR2 YFSETQ. CDR3 coding DNA: TGCGCCAGCAGCTTAATGACTGTATCCTATGGCTACACCTTC. Protein product: CASSLMTVSYGYTF.

This clonotype appeared a few times. This rearrangement joins TRBV9 to TRBJ1-6; D is perhaps TRBD1 (6 bases). Germline CDR1 SGDLS, CDR2 YYNGEE. This CDR3 comprises 18 residues. The germline V and J ends were trimmed by 0 bases and 0 bases, with 13 bases remaining between them. The CDR3 loop is CASSVGLDRSSYNSPLHF. CDR3 nucleotides: TGTGCCAGCAGCGTAGGTCTTGACAGGAGCTCCTATAATTCACCCCTCCACTTT.

This clonotype was seen many times. The V gene is TRBV7-2, the J gene TRBJ2-3, with TRBD2 as a possible D gene (6 bases). The V gene's germline CDR1 is SGHTA and CDR2 FQGNSA. The CDR3 is 12 residues long. The ends were cut back, 8 bases at V and 6 bases at J, with 12 bases in the middle. CDR3 nucleotide sequence: TGTGCCAGCCGGGGGTTTGCCGATACGCAGTATTTT. This sequence encodes CASRGFADTQYF.

This clonotype was seen a handful of times. The rearrangement joins TRBV20-1 to TRBJ1-2, with a tentative D call TRBD1 (6 bases). CDR3 length equals 11 residues. Between the trimmed V and J ends, which lost 6 bases and 7 bases, there was a span of 12 bases. Germline V gives CDR1 DFQATT, CDR2 SNEGSKA (reference sequence). This CDR3 is CSAGGGFGYTF. CDR3 bases: TGCAGTGCCGGAGGGGGTTTTGGCTACACCTTC.

There are a few counts of this clonotype. V and J are TRBV11-3 and TRBJ1-5; D unresolved. Trimming removed 6 bases at V and 0 bases at J, with 12 bases between. The CDR3 totals 15 residues. Germline assignment: CDR1 SGHNT and CDR2 YENEEA. CDR3 DNA: TGTGCCAGCAGACCACGGTCATTTAGCAATCAGCCCCAGCATTTT. Its translation: CASRPRSFSNQPQHF.

This clonotype was detected a few times. V is TRBV29-1 and J is TRBJ2-7; TRBD1 is a possible D gene (5 bases). V dropped 3 bases and J dropped 0 bases, with 21 bases sitting between them. Germline V CDR1 and CDR2: SQVTM, ANQGSEA. The CDR3 consists of 17 residues. CDR3 loop: CSVEGTEWGAYSYEQYF. Written as DNA, the CDR3 is TGCAGCGTTGAGGGAACTGAGTGGGGCGCTTACTCCTACGAGCAGTACTTC.

The chain recombines TRBV27 with TRBJ2-7; D is perhaps TRBD1 (5 bases). The ends were cut back, 4 bases at V and 1 base at J, with 11 bases in the middle. The CDR3 covers 14 residues. Germline V gene lookup returns CDR1 MNHEY and CDR2 SMNVEV (reference sequence). For the CDR3, the DNA is TGTGCCAGCAGTTCGTACAGGCGATCCTACGAGCAGTACTTC. It is translated as CASSSYRRSYEQYF.

A few counts support this clonotype. This chain joins TRBV12-3 or TRBV12-4 and TRBJ1-2; D not resolved. V lost 6 bases, J lost 4 bases, and 12 bases lay in between. CDR3 length equals 13 residues. The CDR3: CASRSTFPYGYTF. CDR3 in DNA: TGTGCCAGCAGATCGACGTTTCCCTATGGCTACACCTTC.